The 13 T cell receptor beta chains below all came from one sample that was sequenced in a study of blood T cell repertoires in COVID-19. Generated by immunoSEQ multiplex PCR, the TCRdb table keeps only in-frame clones and is missing some. There are about 220,000 clones in the sample; about 80% occur only once, and roughly 15% lies in the top ten. Sequencing was carried out using PBMCs or T cells enriched from blood (not recorded which). All receptors come from a man between 40 and 49 years old who had recovered from COVID-19.

CDR3 amino acids: CASSLVGREIYGYTF. CDR3 sequence (DNA): TGTGCCAGCAGCTTGGTTGGACGGGAAATCTATGGCTACACCTTC. The chain is built from TRBV5-6 and TRBJ1-2; D uncertain. Trimming stripped 0 bases from V and 4 bases from J, with 13 bases between. The germline gives CDR1 SGHDT, CDR2 YYEEEE. The CDR3 extends over 15 amino acids. Full variable domain (missing parts from reference TRBV5-6 and TRBJ1-2): DAGVTQSPTHLIKTRGQQVTLRCSPKSGHDTVSWYQQALGQGPQFIFQYYEEEERQRGNFPDRFSGHQFPNYSSELNVNALLLGDSALYLCASSLVGREIYGYTFGSGTRLTVV.

The rearrangement uses TRBV14 and TRBJ2-7; 10 positions agree with TRBD2. Trimming cost V 2 bases and J 2 bases; bases outside gene matches: 3. The CDR3 runs to 15 residues. In germline, CDR1 is SGHDN, CDR2 FVKESK. Here the CDR3 reads CASSQPSGGTYEQYF. CDR3 coding DNA: TGTGCCAGCAGCCAACCTAGCGGGGGCACCTACGAGCAGTACTTC.

The chain joins TRBV4-2 to TRBJ1-6, with D maybe TRBD1 (5 bases). The CDR3 loop spans 17 amino acids. Per the germline V gene, CDR1 is LGHNA and CDR2 is YNFKEQ. Trimming removed 0 bases from V and 7 bases from J, with 16 bases in between. The CDR3 sequence: CASSQDWQGLPNSPLHF. CDR3 nucleotide sequence: TGTGCCAGCAGCCAAGACTGGCAGGGTCTTCCCAATTCACCCCTCCACTTT.

This clone has just one count. The genes are TRBV4-3 and TRBJ1-2; no clear D. Per the germline V gene, CDR1 is LGHNA and CDR2 is YSLEER. V lost 0 bases and J 7 bases, leaving 12 bases between the germline ends. The CDR3 has 14 amino acids. The CDR3 sequence: CASSQEALAPGYTF. The CDR3 region has the DNA TGCGCCAGCAGCCAAGAGGCCCTAGCCCCTGGCTACACCTTC.

The chain joins TRBV6-4 to TRBJ2-7; 9 bases match TRBD1. The CDR3 loop spans 14 amino acids. The germline gives CDR1 MRHNA, CDR2 SNTAGT. Trimming removed 6 bases from V and 3 bases from J; junction bases left unmatched: 6. The CDR3 sequence is CASSPTGGGYEQYF. CDR3 coding DNA: TGTGCCAGCAGCCCTACAGGGGGCGGCTACGAGCAGTACTTC.

This clone has only one observation. V gene TRBV3-1 (or the pseudogene TRBV3-2) combines with J gene TRBJ1-1; D gene uncertain. CDR1 and CDR2 from the germline V gene are LGHDT and YNNKEL (reference sequence). V dropped 1 base and J dropped 1 base, with 7 bases sitting between them. The CDR3 is 14 amino acids. The CDR3 DNA reads as TGTGCCAGCAGCCAAGGAAGCGGGAACACTGAAGCTTTCTTT. Its translation: CASSQGSGNTEAFF.

The V gene is TRBV28, the J gene TRBJ2-7, with 8 bases that match TRBD2. The CDR3 extends over 15 amino acids. Trimming cost V 3 bases and J 1 base; bases outside gene matches: 5. Germline CDR1 and CDR2: MDHEN and SYDVKM. The CDR3 spells CASSFAGGVSYEQYF. The CDR3 DNA is TGTGCCAGCAGTTTCGCCGGGGGGGTTTCCTACGAGCAGTACTTC.

The CDR3 DNA reads as TGTGCCAGCAGCCCGGACAGGGCTTACACCGGGGAGCTGTTTTTT. Translation: CASSPDRAYTGELFF. The V gene is TRBV7-3, the J gene TRBJ2-2; 8 bases match TRBD1. The germline gives CDR1 SGHTA, CDR2 FQGTGA. V lost 5 bases, J lost 3 bases, and 5 bases stayed unmatched. The length of the CDR3 is 15 residues. The full variable domain, in which reference TRBV7-3 and TRBJ2-2 provide the parts outside the CDR3, is GAGVSQTPSNKVTEKGKYVELRCDPISGHTALYWYRQSLGQGPEFLIYFQGTGAADDSGLPNDRFFAVRPEGSVSTLKIQRTERGDSAVYLCASSPDRAYTGELFFGEGSRLTVL.

The chain has TRBV10-1 and TRBJ2-7, with a tentative D call TRBD2 (6 bases). Germline V gene lookup returns CDR1 WNHNN and CDR2 SYGVQD (reference sequence). The ends were cut back, 3 bases at V and 3 bases at J, with 12 bases in the middle. The CDR3 has 14 residues. The CDR3 sequence is CASSDRVGGYEQYF. The DNA for the CDR3 is TGCGCCAGCAGTGACAGGGTCGGGGGCTACGAGCAGTACTTC.

The table lists this clone with a count of one. The rearrangement uses TRBV25-1 and TRBJ1-2; D gene ambiguous. With 1 base removed from V and 0 bases from J, the gap between germline ends came to 6 bases. The CDR3 loop spans 14 amino acids. Germline assignment: CDR1 MGHDK and CDR2 SYGVNS. Here the CDR3 reads CASSELAANYGYTF. DNA for the CDR3: TGTGCCAGCAGTGAATTGGCAGCTAACTATGGCTACACCTTC.

V is TRBV9 and J is TRBJ2-1; 8 nucleotides agree with TRBD2. This CDR3 contains 16 residues. The germline gives CDR1 SGDLS, CDR2 YYNGEE. Trimming cost V 4 bases and J 7 bases; bases outside gene matches: 13. Here the CDR3 DNA reads TGTGCCAGCAGCCCCCCCCCGGGGGGGAAGAGGAATGAGCAGTTCTTC. This gives the protein CASSPPPGGKRNEQFF.

V and J are TRBV5-6 and TRBJ2-1; 14 bases line up with TRBD2. Germline trimming cut 4 bases from V and 6 bases from J; bases unmatched to any gene: 3. Germline loops: CDR1 SGHDT, CDR2 YYEEEE. The CDR3 runs 15 residues. CDR3 protein: CASSDGTSGGNEQFF. CDR3 in DNA: TGTGCCAGCAGCGACGGGACTAGCGGGGGCAATGAGCAGTTCTTC.

Here the CDR3 reads CASSLLGGGIKQPQHF. CDR3 nucleotides: TGTGCCAGCAGTTTATTGGGGGGAGGTATAAAGCAGCCCCAGCATTTT. The rearrangement links TRBV27 to TRBJ1-5, with a tentative D call TRBD1 (5 bases). Germline V gene data show CDR1 as MNHEY and CDR2 as SMNVEV (reference sequence). The length of the CDR3 is 16 residues. V was cut by 1 base and J by 7 bases, with 17 bases left in between.